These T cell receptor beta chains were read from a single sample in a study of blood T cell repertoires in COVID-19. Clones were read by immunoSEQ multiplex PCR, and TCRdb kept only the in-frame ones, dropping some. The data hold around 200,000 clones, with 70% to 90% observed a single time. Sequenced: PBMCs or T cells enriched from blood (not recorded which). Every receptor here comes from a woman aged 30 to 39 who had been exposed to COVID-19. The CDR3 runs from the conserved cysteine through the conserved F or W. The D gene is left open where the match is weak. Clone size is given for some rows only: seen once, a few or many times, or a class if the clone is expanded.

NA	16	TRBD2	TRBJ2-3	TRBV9	TGTGCCAGCAGCTACTTTACGCTAGCGGGGGGAGATACGCAGTATTTT	CASSYFTLAGGDTQYF
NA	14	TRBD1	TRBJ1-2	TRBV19	TGTGCCAGTAGTATTAGGGCAGGGGGATATGGCTACACCTTC	CASSIRAGGYGYTF
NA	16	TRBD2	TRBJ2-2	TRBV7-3	TGTGCCAGCAGCCGCACCGGGACTAGCTACACCGGGGAGCTGTTTTTT	CASSRTGTSYTGELFF
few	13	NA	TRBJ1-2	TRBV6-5	TGTGCCACTCAGGGGCCAGGCCCGTATGGCTACACCTTC	CATQGPGPYGYTF
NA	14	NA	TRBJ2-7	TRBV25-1	TGTGCCAGCAGTGAAGGTATCAGACTCTACGAGCAGTACTTC	CASSEGIRLYEQYF
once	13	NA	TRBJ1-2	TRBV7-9	TGTGCCAGCCGGGGTGGAGGGCTGGATGGCTACACCTTC	CASRGGGLDGYTF
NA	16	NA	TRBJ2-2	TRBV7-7	TGTGCCAGCAGCCAAGGCCGTGGCTGGGAGCAGGGGGAGCTGTTTTTT	CASSQGRGWEQGELFF
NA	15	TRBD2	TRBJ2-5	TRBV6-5	TGTGCCAGCAGTCTAGCGGGGGGCCGCCAAGAGACCCAGTACTTC	CASSLAGGRQETQYF
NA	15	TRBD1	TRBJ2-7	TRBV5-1	TGCGCCAGCAGCTTGGACGGGACAGGTCCGTACGAGCAGTACTTC	CASSLDGTGPYEQYF
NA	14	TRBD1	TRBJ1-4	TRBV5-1	TGCGCCAGCAGCTCCGGACAGGGTTCGGAAAAACTGTTTTTT	CASSSGQGSEKLFF
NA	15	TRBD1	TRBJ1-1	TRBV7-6	TGTGCCAGCAGCTTAGGGGGACAGTTGAACACTGAAGCTTTCTTT	CASSLGGQLNTEAFF
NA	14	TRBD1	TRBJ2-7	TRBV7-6	TGTGCCAGCAGCTTAGGGACAGGCCAGGACGAGCAGTACTTC	CASSLGTGQDEQYF
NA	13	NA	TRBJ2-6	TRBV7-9	TGTGCCACCACTCTCTCTGGGGCCAACGTCCTGACTTTC	CATTLSGANVLTF
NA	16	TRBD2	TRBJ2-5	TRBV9	TGTGCCAGCAGCGAGGGGGGATCTAGCGGGCAAGAGACCCAGTACTTC	CASSEGGSSGQETQYF
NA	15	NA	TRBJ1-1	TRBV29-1	TGCAGCGTTGAATCCTACCGGGAACGGAACACTGAAGCTTTCTTT	CSVESYRERNTEAFF
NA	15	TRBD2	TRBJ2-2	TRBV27	TGTGCCAGCAGTTGGCAGGGAGGGAGAACCGGGGAGCTGTTTTTT	CASSWQGGRTGELFF
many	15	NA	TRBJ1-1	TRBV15	TGTGCCACCAGCAGAGATAGAGGACCACTAGCTGAAGCTTTCTTT	CATSRDRGPLAEAFF
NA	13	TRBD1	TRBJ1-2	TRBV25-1	TGTGCCAGCAGGGGACAGGGGGCGGGTGGCTACACCTTC	CASRGQGAGGYTF
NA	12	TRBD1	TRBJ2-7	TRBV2	TGTGCCAGCAGGCTACAGGGGTGGGAGCAGTACTTC	CASRLQGWEQYF
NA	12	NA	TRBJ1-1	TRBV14	TGTGCCAGCAGCCGGGAGAGTAGGAAAGCTTTCTTT	CASSRESRKAFF
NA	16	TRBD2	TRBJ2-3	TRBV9	TGTGCCAGCAGCGCCAGCGGGGGGGCCAAATGGGATACGCAGTATTTT	CASSASGGAKWDTQYF
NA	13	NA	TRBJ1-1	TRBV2	TGTGCCAGCAGTGAAAGGACTAACACTGAAGCTTTCTTT	CASSERTNTEAFF
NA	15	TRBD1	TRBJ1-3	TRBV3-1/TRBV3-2	TGTGCCAGCAGCCAAGTAACAGGGGGAGGAAACACCATATATTTT	CASSQVTGGGNTIYF
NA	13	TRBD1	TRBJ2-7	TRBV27	TGTGCCAGCAGTTGGGACAGTACCTACGAGCAGTACTTC	CASSWDSTYEQYF
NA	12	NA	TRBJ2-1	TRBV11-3	TGTGCCAGCAGTGGGGAGTACAATGAGCAGTTCTTC	CASSGEYNEQFF
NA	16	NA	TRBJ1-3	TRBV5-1	TGCGCCAGCAGCTTGGGGCAGGCCGTCTCTGGAAACACCATATATTTT	CASSLGQAVSGNTIYF